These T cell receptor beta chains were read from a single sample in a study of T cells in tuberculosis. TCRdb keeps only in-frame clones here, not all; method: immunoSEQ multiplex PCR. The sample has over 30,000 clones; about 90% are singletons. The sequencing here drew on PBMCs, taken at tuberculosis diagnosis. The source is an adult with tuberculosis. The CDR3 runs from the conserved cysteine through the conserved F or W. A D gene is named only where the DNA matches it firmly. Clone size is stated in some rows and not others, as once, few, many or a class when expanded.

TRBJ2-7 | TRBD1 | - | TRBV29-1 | CSGLGGGGYEQYF | TGCAGTGGGTTAGGGGGCGGCGGGTACGAGCAGTACTTC
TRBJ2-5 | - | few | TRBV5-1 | CASSLEQGAETQYF | TGCGCCAGCAGCCTCGAACAGGGTGCGGAGACCCAGTACTTC
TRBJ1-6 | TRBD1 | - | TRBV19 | CASSQGDSPLHF | TGTGCCAGTAGTCAGGGGGATTCACCCCTCCACTTT
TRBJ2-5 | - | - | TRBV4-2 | CASSQGEGLETQYF | TGTGCCAGCAGCCAAGGCGAGGGCCTAGAGACCCAGTACTTC
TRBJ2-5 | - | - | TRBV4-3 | CASSQELVKRTQYF | TGCGCCAGCAGCCAAGAACTCGTCAAGCGGACCCAGTACTTC
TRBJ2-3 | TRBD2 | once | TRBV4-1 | CASSQDGRGDYTQYF | TGCGCCAGCAGCCAAGATGGGCGGGGGGACTATACGCAGTATTTT
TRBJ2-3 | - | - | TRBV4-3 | CASSQEGGATDTQYF | TGCGCCAGCAGCCAAGAGGGGGGGGCCACAGATACGCAGTATTTT
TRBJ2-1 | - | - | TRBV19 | CASRPGHNYNEQFF | TGTGCCAGTCGTCCGGGACACAACTACAATGAGCAGTTCTTC
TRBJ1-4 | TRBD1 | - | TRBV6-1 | CASSIQGGNNEKLFF | TGTGCCAGCTCAATACAGGGGGGTAATAATGAAAAACTGTTTTTT
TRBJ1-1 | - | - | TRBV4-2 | CASSQEGANTEAFF | TGTGCCAGCAGCCAAGAAGGGGCGAACACTGAAGCTTTCTTT
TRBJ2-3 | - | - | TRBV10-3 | CAISESRGAIGTQYF | TGTGCCATCAGTGAGTCACGGGGGGCAATTGGGACGCAGTATTTT
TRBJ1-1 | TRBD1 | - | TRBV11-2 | CASSLRLTDRGQAFF | TGTGCCAGCAGCTTAAGACTGACGGACAGGGGGCAAGCTTTCTTT
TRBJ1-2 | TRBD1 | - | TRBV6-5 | CASSRGGAPYYGYTF | TGTGCCAGCAGTCGAGGGGGCGCTCCTTATTATGGCTACACCTTC
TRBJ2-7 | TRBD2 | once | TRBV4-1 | CASSQGTSGVYEQYF | TGCGCCAGCAGCCAAGGGACTAGCGGGGTCTACGAGCAGTACTTC
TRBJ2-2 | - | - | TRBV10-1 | CASSGWQVNRELFF | TGCGCCAGCAGTGGTTGGCAGGTGAACCGGGAGCTGTTTTTT
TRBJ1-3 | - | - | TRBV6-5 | CASKRDFSGNTIYF | TGTGCCAGCAAACGGGACTTCTCTGGAAACACCATATATTTT
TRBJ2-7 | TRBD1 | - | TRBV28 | CASSQMGDSSYEQYF | TGTGCCAGCAGTCAGATGGGGGACAGCTCCTACGAGCAGTACTTC
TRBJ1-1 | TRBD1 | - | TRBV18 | CASSPGQFEAFF | TGTGCCAGCTCACCGGGACAGTTTGAAGCTTTCTTT
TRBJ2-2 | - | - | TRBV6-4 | CASGATPGTGELFF | TGTGCCAGCGGTGCGACTCCTGGCACCGGGGAGCTGTTTTTT
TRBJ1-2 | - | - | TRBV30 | CAWRAGGLDYTF | TGTGCCTGGAGGGCGGGGGGCCTCGACTACACCTTC
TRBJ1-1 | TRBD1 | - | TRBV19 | CASSLGTGAGTEAFF | TGTGCCAGTAGTCTGGGGACAGGGGCAGGCACTGAAGCTTTCTTT
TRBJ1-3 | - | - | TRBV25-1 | CASSPTKKIGNTIYF | TGTGCCAGCAGCCCGACTAAAAAAATTGGAAACACCATATATTTT
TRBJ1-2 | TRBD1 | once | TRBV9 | CASTTSDRASHYGYTF | TGTGCCAGCACCACTTCGGACAGGGCGTCCCACTATGGCTACACCTTC
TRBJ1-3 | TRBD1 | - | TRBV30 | CAWRETGGNTIYF | TGTGCCTGGAGAGAGACAGGGGGAAACACCATATATTTT
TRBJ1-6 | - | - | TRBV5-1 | CASSTQGTYNSPLHF | TGCGCCAGCAGCACGCAGGGAACCTATAATTCACCCCTCCACTTT
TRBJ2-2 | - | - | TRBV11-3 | CASSLGHSNTGELFF | TGTGCCAGCAGCTTAGGACACTCGAACACCGGGGAGCTGTTTTTT
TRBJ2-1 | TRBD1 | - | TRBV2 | CASSEKGAYNEQFF | TGTGCCAGCAGTGAAAAGGGGGCATACAATGAGCAGTTCTTC
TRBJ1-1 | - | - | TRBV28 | CASSLRQMNTEAFF | TGTGCCAGCAGTTTAAGACAGATGAACACTGAAGCTTTCTTT
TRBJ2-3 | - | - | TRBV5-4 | CASSSREAILGAQYF | TGTGCCAGCAGCTCTAGGGAGGCCATCCTAGGAGCGCAGTATTTT
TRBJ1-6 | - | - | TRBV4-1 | CASSSVGRRPLHF | TGCGCCAGCAGTAGCGTCGGGCGGCGACCCCTCCACTTT
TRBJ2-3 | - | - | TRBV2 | CASSVQAFTDTQYF | TGTGCCAGCAGTGTACAGGCCTTCACAGATACGCAGTATTTT
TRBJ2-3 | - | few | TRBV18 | CASSPETRTDTQYF | TGTGCCAGCTCACCTGAGACTAGAACAGATACGCAGTATTTT
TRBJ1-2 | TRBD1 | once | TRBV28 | CASSLSLGTGTGEGYTF | TGTGCCAGCAGTTTAAGTTTAGGAACAGGGACAGGTGAGGGCTACACCTTC
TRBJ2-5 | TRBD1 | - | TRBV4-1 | CASSQWDRLETQYF | TGCGCCAGCAGCCAATGGGACAGGCTGGAGACCCAGTACTTC
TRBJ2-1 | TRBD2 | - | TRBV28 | CASSLAGVAVNEQFF | TGTGCCAGCAGTTTAGCGGGGGTTGCGGTCAATGAGCAGTTCTTC
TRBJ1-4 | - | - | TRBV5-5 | CASSGGDTNEKLFF | TGTGCCAGCAGCGGCGGAGACACTAATGAAAAACTGTTTTTT
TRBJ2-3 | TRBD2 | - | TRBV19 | CASKLAGSTDTQYF | TGTGCCAGTAAGCTAGCGGGAAGCACAGATACGCAGTATTTT
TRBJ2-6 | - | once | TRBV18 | CASSLTSPGSLSSGANVLTF | TGTGCCAGCTCGCTTACCTCCCCAGGTAGTCTAAGCTCTGGGGCCAACGTCCTGACTTTC
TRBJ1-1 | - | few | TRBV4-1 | CASSRGPHFTEAFF | TGCGCCAGCAGCCGTGGCCCCCATTTCACTGAAGCTTTCTTT
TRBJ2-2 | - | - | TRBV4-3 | CASSQDYAADTGELFF | TGCGCCAGCAGCCAAGATTATGCGGCGGACACCGGGGAGCTGTTTTTT